This TCR beta chain was captured by sequencing in a study of CD8 T cells in Susac syndrome. An input of 0.5 to 1 ug of RNA was subjected to reverse transcription using random hexamers. MiXCR, applied by TCRdb to the immunoSEQ multiplex PCR reads, yields one record per CDR3 protein. The sample holds under 200,000 distinct CDR3 sequences, roughly 94% seen once. TCR beta sequencing was performed on blood CD8+ and CD4+ T cells. TEMRA cells were FACS-enriched, with CD8+ and CD4+ T cells isolated negatively. CDR1 and CDR2 (germline): LNHDA, SQIVND (reference sequence). CDR3 length: 13 residues. Between the trimmed V and J ends, which lost 6 bases and 0 bases, there was a span of 8 bases.

This chain joins TRBV19 and TRBJ1-2; D is unclear. The receptor was derived from a human donor in good health. The sequencing input was CD4+ T cells from PBMCs. CDR3 residues: CASSSLANYGYTF. The CDR3 bases are TGTGCCAGTAGCAGCTTAGCTAACTATGGCTACACCTTC.